This T cell receptor beta chain was recovered during a study of blood T cells in healthy people across ages. The study, taken as a whole, reports: There was no known CMV status for donors, so expanded clonotype changes were possibly confounded.

The CDR3 extends over 15 amino acids. From germline, CDR1 is DFQATT and CDR2 SNEGSKA (reference sequence). V shed 3 bases, J shed 2 bases, and the junction held 7 bases outside the gene matches. The authors ran a second PCR of roughly 6 to 12 cycles using a sample-barcoded 5' primer and a J-beta primer mix. TCRdb independently ran MiXCR on the 5' RACE reads; one entry per CDR3 protein. The profile shows about a million distinct CDR3 sequences, roughly 51% of them singletons. About this clonotype itself: Its antigen is not known.

This TCR was recovered from an older woman in good health. Specimen: blood. The rearrangement uses TRBV20-1 and TRBJ2-1; 7 nucleotides agree with TRBD2. CDR3 amino acids: CSASWREFTYNEQFF. CDR3 DNA sequence: TGCAGTGCTAGTTGGCGGGAGTTCACCTACAATGAGCAGTTCTTC.